This is a list of T cell receptor beta chains from one sample in a study of CD8+ T cells in alopecia areata. Measured with immunoSEQ multiplex PCR; TCRdb has only the in-frame clones, and not every one. The data contain around 190,000 clones, 60% to 70% of them singletons. Here the sequenced sample was CD4+ T cells sorted from blood, taken at week 4, from a patient treated with tofacitinib. The receptors come from a human donor with alopecia areata. The CDR3 runs from the conserved cysteine through the conserved F or W. The D gene is left open where the match is weak. For some rows the clone size is stated as once, few or many, or as a class when expanded; others skip it.

>TRBJ2-3|TRBV5-1|.|.
TGCGCCAGCATGGAGGGCCCCACAGATACGCAGTATTTT
CASMEGPTDTQYF
>TRBJ1-1|TRBV23-1|.|few
TGCGCCAGCAGTCGCGGGAACAAAGGGCCCACCACTGAAGCTTTCTTT
CASSRGNKGPTTEAFF
>TRBJ1-2|TRBV29-1|.|few
TGCAGCGTTAGGGACCGGCCGGAGGACTATGGCTACACCTTC
CSVRDRPEDYGYTF
>TRBJ2-7|TRBV6-5|.|few
TGTGCCAGCAGTTACTCCTTCGGGAGCGGGTACGAGCAGTACTTC
CASSYSFGSGYEQYF
>TRBJ1-2|TRBV30|TRBD1|.
TGTGCCTGGAGTGCACCGACAGGGGGCAGGAACTATGGCTACACCTTC
CAWSAPTGGRNYGYTF
>TRBJ1-2|TRBV29-1|TRBD1|.
TGCAGCGCCGCCGCCAGGGGGCAGGTCTATGGCTACACCTTC
CSAAARGQVYGYTF
>TRBJ2-4|TRBV6-6|.|.
TGTGCCAGCAGTTACCAACTGGCCTCCAAAAACATTCAGTACTTC
CASSYQLASKNIQYF
>TRBJ2-1|TRBV30|.|.
TGTGCCTGGAGACGTCCGGGAACCTACAATGAGCAGTTCTTC
CAWRRPGTYNEQFF
>TRBJ2-5|TRBV29-1|TRBD1|.
TGCAGCGTTGGGACCCGGGACAGAAGAGAGACCCAGTACTTC
CSVGTRDRRETQYF
>TRBJ2-1|TRBV30|.|.
TGTGCCTGGAGTCCCTTTACCAATGAGCAGTTCTTC
CAWSPFTNEQFF
>TRBJ2-7|TRBV5-1|.|.
TGCGCCAGCAGCTTGGCCAGTAGCGGAGAGCAGTACTTC
CASSLASSGEQYF
>TRBJ2-5|TRBV6-5|.|.
TGTGCCAGCAGTTACCGAGAGACCCAGTACTTC
CASSYRETQYF
>TRBJ1-1|TRBV30|.|few
TGTGCCTGGTTTTGGGTGACTGAAGCTTTCTTT
CAWFWVTEAFF
>TRBJ2-5|TRBV6-5|TRBD1|.
TGTGCCAGCAGGACACAGGGGGTGCGGGAGACCCAGTACTTC
CASRTQGVRETQYF